This T cell receptor (beta chain) came from a study of T-cell reconstitution after alpha-beta-depleted transplantation in children. Researchers prepared the TCRbeta library using unique molecular identifiers, the study reports. Each CDR3 protein gets one entry after TCRdb re-called the PCR reads with MiXCR. The sample yields about 260,000 distinct CDR3 sequences, approximately 10% seen once. This CDR3 is built from 14 residues. V gave up 4 bases and J gave up 3 bases; unmatched junction bases: 3. From germline, CDR1 is SGHAT and CDR2 FQNNGV. Study-level results: Some patients owed their high day-60 TCRbeta diversity to surviving recipient T cells and thymic progenitors. Several hundred expanded graft clones reportedly supplied alpha-beta T cells about two months after transplant. At one year after transplant, newly produced T cells mostly accounted for T-cell counts and diversity.

This clonotype has at least ten counts. Its antigen is not known. The chain combines TRBV11-2 with TRBJ1-5, with TRBD1 matching over 7 bases. The clonotype was recovered from a male patient aged 2-9 years who had a stem cell transplant for chronic granulomatous disease, so the T cells may come from the graft donor. Sequenced here: peripheral blood, sampled 180 days after TCRalphabeta/CD19-depleted stem cell transplant. CDR3 sequence: CASSYDRDNQPQHF. CDR3 sequence (DNA): TGTGCCAGCAGCTATGACAGGGACAATCAGCCCCAGCATTTT. Looking up the rest from reference TRBV11-2 and TRBJ1-5 gives the full variable domain: EAGVAQSPRYKIIEKRQSVAFWCNPISGHATLYWYQQILGQGPKLLIQFQNNGVVDDSQLPKDRFSAERLKGVDSTLKIQPAKLEDSAVYLCASSYDRDNQPQHFGDGTRLSIL.